This T cell receptor beta chain stems from a study of blood T cell repertoires in COVID-19. Study as a whole: Samples came from the United States, Italy and Spain, spanning acute and convalescent COVID-19.

Sequencing was performed with immunoSEQ multiplex PCR; in TCRdb, only in-frame clones are kept and a portion is missing. The repertoire consists of more than 40,000 clones, with around 87% occurring once and the leading ten covering 2.5% to 3.5%. This clone is medium-sized (0.01 to 0.1%) by share. This CDR3 region has 16 residues. The V gene end was trimmed by 5 bases and the J gene end by 1 base; junction bases not matched to a gene: 10. CDR1 and CDR2 (germline): SEHNR, FQNEAQ (reference sequence). Living in under 30 US areas, the participants were between 18 and 89 years of age. Specimen: PBMCs or T cells enriched from blood (not recorded which). The sequence came from a woman in her forties or fifties who had recovered from COVID-19. The chain recombines TRBV7-9 with TRBJ1-2; 7 bases map to TRBD1. CDR3 DNA: TGTGCCAGCAGCGGAACCGGGACAGTCTTTAACTATGGCTACACCTTC. Amino acid sequence: CASSGTGTVFNYGYTF.